Listed below are T cell receptor beta chains from one sample, sequenced in a study of blood T cell repertoires in COVID-19. Measured with immunoSEQ multiplex PCR; TCRdb has only the in-frame clones, and not every one. The sample includes more than 100,000 clones, about 80% of them seen just once. What was sequenced was PBMCs or T cells enriched from blood (not recorded which). Source of these receptors: a man aged 40-49 years with acute COVID-19. CDR3s include the opening cysteine and the closing phenylalanine or tryptophan. A D gene is named only where the DNA matches it firmly. Clone size, where shown, is once, few, many, or a class for clones that have expanded.

abundance,j_gene,d_gene,v_gene,CDR3aa,CDR3nt
.,TRBJ1-2,TRBD1,TRBV12-3/TRBV12-4,CASRTTGVYRYTF,TGTGCCAGCAGGACAACAGGGGTCTATCGCTACACCTTC
.,TRBJ2-3,TRBD1,TRBV9,CASSPPSTGVYDTQYF,TGTGCCAGCAGCCCCCCCTCGACAGGGGTCTACGATACGCAGTATTTT
.,TRBJ2-1,TRBD1,TRBV15,CATSGQGNEQFF,TGTGCCACCAGTGGACAGGGCAATGAGCAGTTCTTC
.,TRBJ1-1,.,TRBV12-5,CASGRVLTEAFF,TGTGCTAGTGGACGGGTCCTCACTGAAGCTTTCTTT
.,TRBJ2-1,TRBD2,TRBV4-2,CASRITSGGGNEQFF,TGTGCCAGCAGGATAACTAGCGGGGGAGGCAATGAGCAGTTCTTC
.,TRBJ2-3,.,TRBV18,CASSPPVLTDTQYF,TGTGCCAGCTCACCTCCGGTTCTCACAGATACGCAGTATTTT
.,TRBJ1-6,.,TRBV6-5,CASSYQQLNSPLHF,TGTGCCAGCAGTTACCAACAGCTCAATTCACCCCTCCACTTT
few,TRBJ1-2,TRBD1,TRBV28,CASRRQGGNYGYTF,TGTGCCAGCAGGAGACAGGGGGGAAACTATGGCTACACCTTC
few,TRBJ1-1,.,TRBV5-4,CASSLDWSSGAFF,TGTGCCAGCAGCTTGGACTGGTCGAGTGGAGCTTTCTTT
few,TRBJ1-2,TRBD1,TRBV5-5,CASSLTGGKGYTF,TGTGCCAGCAGCCTGACAGGGGGCAAAGGCTACACCTTC
.,TRBJ2-7,TRBD2,TRBV6-5,CASSYGTSGSYEQYF,TGTGCCAGCAGTTACGGGACTAGCGGGAGCTACGAGCAGTACTTC
.,TRBJ2-7,.,TRBV6-5,CASTPTGSYEQYF,TGTGCCAGCACCCCTACAGGGTCCTACGAGCAGTACTTC
.,TRBJ2-7,TRBD1,TRBV5-1,CASSRDRGREQYF,TGCGCCAGCAGTAGGGACAGGGGGCGCGAGCAGTACTTC
.,TRBJ1-1,TRBD1,TRBV7-9,CASNDRVATEAFF,TGTGCCAGCAACGACAGGGTCGCCACTGAAGCTTTCTTT
.,TRBJ2-2,TRBD1,TRBV6-5,CASSSTGRNTGELFF,TGTGCCAGCAGTTCGACAGGGAGGAACACCGGGGAGCTGTTTTTT
.,TRBJ2-1,TRBD2,TRBV19,CASRERGSNYNEQFF,TGTGCCAGTAGAGAGCGGGGATCCAACTACAATGAGCAGTTCTTC
.,TRBJ1-1,.,TRBV12-3/TRBV12-4,CASSYTYTEAFF,TGTGCCAGCAGTTACACGTACACTGAAGCTTTCTTT
.,TRBJ2-4,.,TRBV27,CASSLNPSGDIQYF,TGTGCCAGCAGTTTAAACCCCTCGGGGGACATTCAGTACTTC
.,TRBJ1-2,TRBD1,TRBV6-4,CASSSGQGSDGYTF,TGTGCCAGCAGTAGCGGACAGGGGTCAGATGGCTACACCTTC
.,TRBJ1-5,.,TRBV2,CASSEARHNQGPQHF,TGTGCCAGCAGTGAAGCCAGACACAATCAGGGGCCCCAGCATTTT
.,TRBJ2-2,.,TRBV19,CASSIGSTGELFF,TGTGCCAGTAGTATAGGCAGCACCGGGGAGCTGTTTTTT
once,TRBJ1-2,.,TRBV6-5,CASRTTSPGKRGYTF,TGTGCCAGCAGGACCACCTCTCCGGGAAAAAGAGGCTACACCTTC
.,TRBJ2-3,TRBD2,TRBV5-1,CASSLSVSGGATDTQYF,TGCGCCAGCAGCTTGTCGGTTAGCGGGGGGGCCACAGATACGCAGTATTTT
.,TRBJ1-4,TRBD1,TRBV10-3,CAISELLAGGNEKLFF,TGTGCCATCAGTGAGCTTTTGGCAGGGGGAAATGAAAAACTGTTTTTT
.,TRBJ2-1,TRBD2,TRBV15,CATSRDLNAGVAYNEQFF,TGTGCCACCAGCAGAGATTTGAACGCGGGAGTTGCCTACAATGAGCAGTTCTTC
.,TRBJ2-1,.,TRBV2,CASSFSTEQFF,TGTGCCAGCAGCTTTTCTACTGAGCAGTTCTTC
.,TRBJ2-1,TRBD2,TRBV5-1,CASSFQAGGSNEQFF,TGCGCCAGCAGCTTCCAGGCGGGAGGATCTAATGAGCAGTTCTTC
once,TRBJ2-7,TRBD2,TRBV5-4,CASSPGGSLYEQYF,TGTGCCAGCAGCCCGGGGGGTAGTCTCTACGAGCAGTACTTC
.,TRBJ1-1,.,TRBV19,CASRQGSMNTEAFF,TGTGCCAGTAGGCAGGGATCCATGAACACTGAAGCTTTCTTT
.,TRBJ1-5,TRBD1,TRBV19,CASSKGAGNQPQHF,TGTGCCAGTAGTAAGGGGGCAGGGAATCAGCCCCAGCATTTT
once,TRBJ2-1,.,TRBV5-1,CASSEGGEQFF,TGCGCCAGCAGCGAGGGAGGAGAGCAGTTCTTC
.,TRBJ2-3,TRBD2,TRBV28,CASSSLTSGVLDTQYF,TGTGCCAGCAGTTCTCTGACTAGCGGGGTATTAGATACGCAGTATTTT
medium-sized,TRBJ2-2,.,TRBV6-4,CASSDEPEYGELFF,TGTGCCAGCAGTGATGAGCCCGAATACGGGGAGCTGTTTTTT
.,TRBJ1-1,.,TRBV19,CASSDREAFF,TGTGCCAGTAGTGACAGGGAAGCTTTCTTT
.,TRBJ2-1,TRBD2,TRBV2,CARTSGSYNEQFF,TGTGCCAGAACTAGCGGGTCCTACAATGAGCAGTTCTTC
.,TRBJ2-3,.,TRBV18,CAGAHRVSTDTQYF,TGTGCCGGAGCTCACAGGGTTTCCACAGATACGCAGTATTTT
.,TRBJ1-2,.,TRBV2,CASTREVSNYGYTF,TGTGCCAGCACTCGAGAGGTCTCTAACTATGGCTACACCTTC
.,TRBJ2-1,TRBD2,TRBV10-3,CAIKRASGANEQFF,TGTGCCATCAAAAGGGCTAGCGGGGCCAATGAGCAGTTCTTC
.,TRBJ2-7,TRBD2,TRBV19,CASRNIAGGTYEQYF,TGTGCCAGTAGGAATATAGCGGGAGGTACCTACGAGCAGTACTTC
.,TRBJ2-3,.,TRBV7-2,CASSFSGTSTDTQYF,TGTGCCAGCAGCTTCAGCGGAACTAGCACAGATACGCAGTATTTT
.,TRBJ2-1,.,TRBV7-2,CASSPGETYNEQFF,TGTGCCAGCAGCCCTGGTGAGACCTACAATGAGCAGTTCTTC
.,TRBJ1-2,TRBD1,TRBV10-3,CAISDPGGQGNYGYTF,TGTGCCATCAGTGACCCCGGGGGACAGGGGAACTATGGCTACACCTTC
.,TRBJ2-1,.,TRBV7-8,CASSRMRVDNEQFF,TGTGCCAGCAGCCGTATGAGGGTTGACAATGAGCAGTTCTTC
.,TRBJ2-1,.,TRBV5-1,CASSLGGSGTFSYNEQFF,TGCGCCAGCAGCTTGGGAGGTTCCGGGACTTTCTCCTACAATGAGCAGTTCTTC